This T cell receptor beta chain was identified during a study of OX40 agonist ivuxolimab in advanced cancers. About the research overall: Dose-escalation cases comprised hepatocellular carcinoma, melanoma, renal cell or head and neck cancer. Findings and caveats of the study: With doses of 0.1-3.0 mg/kg, partial responders showed among the lowest clonal expansion.

Worth noting for this clone: Its antigen is not identified.

This CDR3 has 13 amino acids. Germline assignment: CDR1 SGHNT and CDR2 YYREEE (reference sequence). The V gene lost 1 base and the J gene lost 8 bases, with 12 bases spanning the gap. Assay: immunoSEQ multiplex PCR; the TCRdb copy retains only in-frame clones and omits some. The sample lists tens of thousands of clones; 86% were seen once. This rearrangement joins TRBV5-4 to TRBJ1-2; weak D call: TRBD1 (5 bases). The material was CD4+ or CD8+ T cells sorted from blood, obtained in a trial of the OX40 agonist ivuxolimab. The receptor was isolated from an adult with an advanced solid tumor such as melanoma, head and neck, liver or kidney cancer. CDR3 DNA: TGTGCCAGCAGCTTGAAGGGGCCCGGAGGCTACACCTTC. This encodes CASSLKGPGGYTF.